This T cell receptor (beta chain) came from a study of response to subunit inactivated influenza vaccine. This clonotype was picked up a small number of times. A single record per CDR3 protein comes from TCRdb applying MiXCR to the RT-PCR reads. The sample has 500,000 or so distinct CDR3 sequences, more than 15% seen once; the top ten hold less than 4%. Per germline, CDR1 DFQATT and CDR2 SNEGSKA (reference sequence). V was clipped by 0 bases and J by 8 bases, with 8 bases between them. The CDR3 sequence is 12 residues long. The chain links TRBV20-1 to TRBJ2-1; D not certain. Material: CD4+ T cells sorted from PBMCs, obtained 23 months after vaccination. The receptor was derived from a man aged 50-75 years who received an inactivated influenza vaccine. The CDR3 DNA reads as TGCAGTGCTAGAGATCGGAGCGATGAGCAGTTCTTC. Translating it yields CSARDRSDEQFF.